One sample yielded the 16 T cell receptor beta chains listed below, sequenced in a study of a mutant IDH1 vaccine in newly diagnosed glioma. The data were produced by immunoSEQ multiplex PCR, yet TCRdb's version contains in-frame clones alone and is incomplete. The table includes about 60,000 clones, around 80% detected once. Their antigens are not known. The time point here: week 35, safety follow-up. Each vaccine dose was 300 ug of mutant IDH1 20-mer peptide, with topical imiquimod. Sequencing used PBMCs, obtained from a glioma patient whose treatment included an IDH1 peptide vaccine. These TCRs come from a man aged 25-45 years with glioma.

The chain employs TRBV25-1 and TRBJ1-6; no reliable D call. Per germline, CDR1 MGHDK and CDR2 SYGVNS. This CDR3 is built from 14 residues. V lost 6 bases and J 10 bases, leaving 16 bases between the germline ends. CDR3 protein: CASSETLRRSPLHF. The CDR3 DNA follows: TGTGCCAGCAGCGAGACCCTTCGGAGATCACCCCTCCACTTT.

The gene calls are TRBV28 and TRBJ2-5; 12 nucleotides agree with TRBD1. The germline gives CDR1 MDHEN, CDR2 SYDVKM. This CDR3 has 16 residues. The J segment lost 7 bases and the V segment lost 6 bases, leaving 12 bases of the junction unmatched. The CDR3 nucleotides are TGTGCCAGCAGAACACTTGGGACAGGGGGCGCCGGGACCCAGTACTTC. Translation: CASRTLGTGGAGTQYF.

In DNA, the CDR3 is TGTGCCAGTAGTCACAGGGCAGCGGGCACCGGGGAGCTGTTTTTT. Translated, it gives CASSHRAAGTGELFF. The rearrangement links TRBV19 to TRBJ2-2; D assignment may be TRBD1 or TRBD2 (6 bases each). The CDR3 loop spans 15 amino acids. Germline V CDR1 and CDR2: LNHDA, SQIVND (reference sequence). The V end lost 5 bases, the J end lost 4 bases, and 14 bases lay between the germline ends.

This rearrangement joins TRBV6-4 to TRBJ2-3; tentatively, D is TRBD2 (5 bases). V dropped 6 bases and J dropped 2 bases, with 9 bases sitting between them. The V gene's germline CDR1 is MRHNA and CDR2 SNTAGT. CDR3 length: 13 residues. The CDR3 is CASSREPTDTQYF. The CDR3 coding sequence is TGTGCCAGCAGCCGGGAACCCACAGATACGCAGTATTTT.

The chain uses TRBV4-1 and TRBJ2-7, with TRBD1 as a possible D gene (5 bases). This CDR3 has 16 residues. Trimming cost V 0 bases and J 4 bases, with 16 bases left between them. Germline CDR1 is MGHRA and CDR2 is YSYEKL. The CDR3 is CASSQEPVADTYEQYF. CDR3 DNA: TGCGCCAGCAGCCAAGAACCCGTTGCGGACACGTACGAGCAGTACTTC.

The chain has TRBV6-1 and TRBJ1-5; D is uncertain. This CDR3 region has 15 residues. The germline V and J ends were trimmed by 6 bases and 6 bases, with 18 bases remaining between them. CDR1 is MNHNS, CDR2 SASEGT, per germline. CDR3 sequence: CASSAGSQSIQPQHF. The CDR3 DNA reads TGTGCCAGCAGCGCCGGTTCCCAATCCATTCAGCCCCAGCATTTT.

This chain uses TRBV2 with TRBJ2-1; TRBD1 aligns across 8 bases. V shed 6 bases and J 1 base; nucleotides not matched to a gene: 2. The CDR3 is made up of 14 amino acids. Looked up from germline, CDR1 is SNHLY and CDR2 is FYNNEI. The chain's CDR3 is CASRGQGSYNEQFF. In DNA form, the CDR3 reads TGTGCCAGCAGAGGACAGGGATCCTACAATGAGCAGTTCTTC.

The genes are TRBV11-2 and TRBJ2-2; TRBD1 might be the D (6 bases). The CDR3 totals 17 residues. CDR1 is SGHAT and CDR2 is FQNNGV in the germline V gene. The ends were cut back, 5 bases at V and 1 base at J, with 17 bases in the middle. CDR3 DNA sequence: TGTGCCAGCAGCGAAATCACAGGGTTTTGGAACACCGGGGAGCTGTTTTTT. Protein: CASSEITGFWNTGELFF.

The chain recombines TRBV5-6 with TRBJ1-2; 8 positions agree with TRBD1. CDR1 SGHDT and CDR2 YYEEEE come from the germline V gene. Trimming at V came to 2 bases and at J to 5 bases, leaving 17 bases not matched to a gene. This CDR3 contains 18 residues. The CDR3 sequence: CASSFNWDRPNWRYGYTF. CDR3 sequence (DNA): TGTGCCAGCAGCTTCAATTGGGACAGGCCCAACTGGAGGTATGGCTACACCTTC.

The sample holds a few counts of this clone. J is TRBJ2-2 and V is TRBV10-1, with TRBD1 matching 7 bases. The CDR3 runs 14 residues. The germline CDR1 and CDR2 sequences are WNHNN and SYGVQD (reference sequence). V trimming: 3 bases; J trimming: 6 bases; junction bases outside the gene matches: 4. The CDR3 DNA reads TGCGCCAGCAGTGACTCCGACAGGGCCGGGGAGCTGTTTTTT. This gives the protein CASSDSDRAGELFF.

CDR3 nucleotides: TGTGCCAGTAGACACCGCGACAGGAAAAACATTCAGTACTTC. Protein: CASRHRDRKNIQYF. The chain combines TRBV19 with TRBJ2-4, with D perhaps TRBD1 (6 bases). The germline CDR1 and CDR2 sequences are LNHDA and SQIVND (reference sequence). Trimming removed 6 bases from V and 4 bases from J, with 13 bases in between. The CDR3 has 14 amino acids. The whole variable domain, filled in from reference TRBV19 and TRBJ2-4, reads DGGITQSPKYLFRKEGQNVTLSCEQNLNHDAMYWYRQDPGQGLRLIYYSQIVNDFQKGDIAEGYSVSREKKESFPLTVTSAQKNPTAFYLCASRHRDRKNIQYFGAGTRLSVL.

The V and J genes are TRBV30 and TRBJ2-3; D uncertain. V was clipped by 1 base and J by 0 bases, with 11 bases between them. Germline assignment: CDR1 GTSNPN and CDR2 SVGIG (reference sequence). The length of the CDR3 is 15 residues. The CDR3 DNA reads TGTGCCTGGAGTGGGAGTTCCTATAGCACAGATACGCAGTATTTT. Its translation is CAWSGSSYSTDTQYF.

The table lists this clone with a count of one. This chain links TRBV7-8 with TRBJ1-1; tentative D call: TRBD1 (6 bases). The germline V gene has CDR1 SGHVS and CDR2 FQNEAQ. V lost 1 base to trimming and J lost 0 bases, with 21 bases between them. The CDR3 has 19 amino acids. CDR3 residues: CASSLDPSGANFMNTEAFF. Written as DNA, the CDR3 is TGTGCCAGCAGCTTAGACCCTTCGGGGGCGAATTTTATGAACACTGAAGCTTTCTTT.

The rearrangement joins TRBV6-6 to TRBJ1-2, with D unclear. The CDR3 sequence is 13 residues long. Germline V CDR1 and CDR2: MNHNY, SVGAGI (reference sequence). V lost 0 bases to trimming and J lost 6 bases, with 8 bases between them. The CDR3 spells CASSYSNGNGYTF. CDR3 bases: TGTGCCAGCAGTTACTCGAACGGGAATGGCTACACCTTC.

The V gene is TRBV5-1, the J gene TRBJ1-5; D may be TRBD1 (5 bases). CDR3 length: 13 residues. The V end was cut by 4 bases, the J end by 6 bases, with 11 bases between. Germline V gene sequence: CDR1 SGHRS, CDR2 YFSETQ. This chain's CDR3 is CASSSEGPQPQHF. The CDR3 coding sequence is TGCGCCAGCAGCAGTGAGGGACCTCAGCCCCAGCATTTT. Combining the CDR3 with reference TRBV5-1 and TRBJ1-5 gives the whole variable domain KAGVTQTPRYLIKTRGQQVTLSCSPISGHRSVSWYQQTPGQGLQFLFEYFSETQRNKGNFPGRFSGRQFSNSRSEMNVSTLELGDSALYLCASSSEGPQPQHFGDGTRLSIL.

This chain connects TRBV7-7 to TRBJ2-5; the D gene is possibly TRBD1 (6 bases). The CDR3 has 14 amino acids. The V and J ends lost 0 bases and 4 bases respectively, with 9 bases between them. The V gene's germline CDR1 is SSHAT and CDR2 FNYEAQ (reference sequence). CDR3 bases: TGTGCCAGCAGCTTAGCCCAGGGGCTAGAGACCCAGTACTTC. Translation gives CASSLAQGLETQYF.